This T cell receptor beta chain emerged from a study of blood T cell repertoires in COVID-19. Whole-study context: Collection of acute and convalescent COVID-19 samples took place in the United States, Italy and Spain. PBMCs, B-cell-depleted T cells, or T cells were the source of the cDNA or gDNA that made up the material.

Under the authors' procedure: Researchers report that nucleated cell counts were estimated from reference gene primer amplification. Profiling relied on immunoSEQ multiplex PCR, and the TCRdb table lists in-frame clones only, not all of them. The V and J calls and clone size were taken over from that table, and D and trimming were inferred from the DNA. The data contain fewer than 250,000 clones, around 85% of them seen just once; the ten biggest clones take up approximately 0.66%. Deletions cut 2 bases from V and 1 base from J, with 16 bases between. The germline CDR1 and CDR2 sequences are KGHDR and SFDVKD. CDR3 length equals 17 residues.

The chain couples TRBV24-1 to TRBJ1-1; possibly TRBD1 for D (5 bases). Material for sequencing was peripheral blood. The receptor's source is a man aged 40-55 years with acute or convalescent COVID-19. The CDR3 DNA sequence: TGTGCCACCAGTGATTGGCCGACAGCCGGAAGGAACACTGAAGCTTTCTTT. This encodes CATSDWPTAGRNTEAFF.